The clone carrying this T cell receptor beta chain was counted only a few times. The target antigen is unknown. This entry belongs to a study of T cells after yellow fever vaccination. Study-wide results and limits: In post-booster samples, most primary-vaccination clones reappeared (approximately 95% CD4, approximately 91% CD8). Abundant clonotypes (contaminants from the bulk population) could be present in FACS-sorted repertoires.

One entry per CDR3 protein, called by TCRdb with MiXCR from the 5' RACE reads. The data contain roughly 330,000 distinct CDR3 sequences, 3.5% to 4.5% of them singletons. The starting material was PBMCs, obtained 5 days after the yellow fever booster vaccination. This TCR came from a man between 18 and 29 years old who received the YFV17D yellow fever vaccine.

The DNA for the CDR3 is TGTGCCAGCAGTCCAGGAGTGAGTCCGTATTTT. Translated: CASSPGVSPYF. The chain joins TRBV12-3 or TRBV12-4 to TRBJ2-3; D remains ambiguous. The CDR3 length is 11 residues. Between the trimmed V and J ends, which lost 5 bases and 14 bases, there was a span of 14 bases.